This T cell receptor beta chain was obtained from a study of T cells in tuberculosis. The overall study: This South African cohort compared adolescents with or without latent tuberculosis against adults with active tuberculosis.

Assay: immunoSEQ multiplex PCR; the TCRdb copy retains only in-frame clones and omits some. The table has 26,000 or so clones, 90% seen once; the top ten hold about 6.5%. At study entry, adolescents had tuberculin skin tests and IGRA screening. Regarding this clone: Its antigen is as yet unknown.

The CDR3 has 19 residues. V lost 1 base and J lost 0, with 19 bases in between. Per the germline V gene, CDR1 is SGHVS and CDR2 is FQNEAQ. Study findings and constraints: GMM-specific TCRs were nearer to active tuberculosis alpha repertoires, suggesting expansion. A GMM-specific repertoire classifier reached approximately 84% accuracy, AUROC approximately 0.9.

V gene TRBV7-8 combines with J gene TRBJ2-4, with D possibly matching TRBD2 (6 bases). This receptor was obtained from a donor aged 10-29 years with latent tuberculosis or without tuberculosis infection. Source material: PBMCs. CDR3 sequence: CASSLEGVVAGLAKNIQYF. The CDR3, as DNA: TGTGCCAGCAGCTTAGAAGGGGTTGTTGCGGGACTAGCCAAAAACATTCAGTACTTC.